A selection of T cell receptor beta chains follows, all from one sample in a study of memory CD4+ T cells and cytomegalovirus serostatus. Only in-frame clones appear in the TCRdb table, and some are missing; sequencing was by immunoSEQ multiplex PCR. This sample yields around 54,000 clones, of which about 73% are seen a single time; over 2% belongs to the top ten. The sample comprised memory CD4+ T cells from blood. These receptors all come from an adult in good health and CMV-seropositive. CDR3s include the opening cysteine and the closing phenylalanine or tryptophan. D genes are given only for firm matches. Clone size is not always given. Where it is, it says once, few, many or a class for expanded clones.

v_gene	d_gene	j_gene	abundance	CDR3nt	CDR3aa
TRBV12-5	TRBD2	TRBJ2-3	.	TGTGCTAGTGGTATAGCGGGAACGGGGGATACGCAGTATTTT	CASGIAGTGDTQYF
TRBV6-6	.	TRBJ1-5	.	TGTGCCAGCGTCCGGGAAGGGCAGCCCCAGCATTTT	CASVREGQPQHF
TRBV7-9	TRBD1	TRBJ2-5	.	TGTGCCAGCAGCCCCAGGGACAGGGCAGAGACCCAGTACTTC	CASSPRDRAETQYF
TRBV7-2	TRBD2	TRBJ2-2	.	TGTGCCAGCAGAACTAGCGGTACGACTGGGGAGCTGTTTTTT	CASRTSGTTGELFF
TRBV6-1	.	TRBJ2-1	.	TGTGCCAGCAGCTTCTCACAGAACAATGAGCAGTTCTTC	CASSFSQNNEQFF
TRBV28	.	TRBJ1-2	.	TGTGCCAGCAGTTTAGGAGGCTCGAACTATGGCTACACCTTC	CASSLGGSNYGYTF
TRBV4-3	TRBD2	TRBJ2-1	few	TGCGCCAGCAGCCAGCGAATTAGCGGGAGGCTTAATGAGCAGTTCTTC	CASSQRISGRLNEQFF
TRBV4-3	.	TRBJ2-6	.	TGCGCCAGCAGCGCTAGACTAGGTTTTACCGGGGCCAACGTCCTGACTTTC	CASSARLGFTGANVLTF
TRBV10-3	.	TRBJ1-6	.	TGTGCCATCAGTGTATCGCGGACGTCACCCCTCCACTTT	CAISVSRTSPLHF
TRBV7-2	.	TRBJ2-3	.	TGTGCCAGCAGCTTGAATCCGGGCACAGATACGCAGTATTTT	CASSLNPGTDTQYF
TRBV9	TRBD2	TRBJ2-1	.	TGTGCCAGCAGCCAAGCGGGAGTCTACAATGAGCAGTTCTTC	CASSQAGVYNEQFF
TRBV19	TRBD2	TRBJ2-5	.	TGTGCCAGTAGTTTTTCCGGGACTAGCGGGATAAGAGAGACCCAGTACTTC	CASSFSGTSGIRETQYF
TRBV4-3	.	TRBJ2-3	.	TGCGCCAGCAGCCAAGAGCGGAGGCTTCAGCTCACAGATACGCAGTATTTT	CASSQERRLQLTDTQYF
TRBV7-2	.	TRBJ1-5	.	TGTGCCAGCAGCCCTGGGGGAGGGCCCCTTCAGCCCCAGCATTTT	CASSPGGGPLQPQHF
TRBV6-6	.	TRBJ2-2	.	TGTGCCATCGTAAACGGGGCTACGAACACCGGGGAGCTGTTTTTT	CAIVNGATNTGELFF
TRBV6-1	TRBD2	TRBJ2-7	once	TGTGCCAGCAGTGAGTCAGGGACTAGGTCCTACGAGCAGTACTTC	CASSESGTRSYEQYF
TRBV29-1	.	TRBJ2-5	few	TGCAGCGTTGAAGATGGGGCGGACACTCAGTACTTC	CSVEDGADTQYF
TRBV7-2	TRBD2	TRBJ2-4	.	TGTGCCAGCAGCTCTAGCGGGCCAAAAAACATTCAGTACTTC	CASSSSGPKNIQYF
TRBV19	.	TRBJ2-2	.	TGTGCCAGTAGTTTGTGGACCGGGGAGCTGTTTTTT	CASSLWTGELFF
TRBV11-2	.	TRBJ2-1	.	TGTGCCAGCAGCTTAGTTAGGTCACCTCACAATGAGCAGTTCTTC	CASSLVRSPHNEQFF
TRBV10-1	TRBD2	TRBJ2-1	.	TGCGCCAGCACACAACGGACTAGCGGGGCACCTTACCCCTACAATGAGCAGTTCTTC	CASTQRTSGAPYPYNEQFF
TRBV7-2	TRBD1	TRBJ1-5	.	TGTGCCAGCAGCGAGCGGACAGGGGGCGCGGGACAGCCCCAGCATTTT	CASSERTGGAGQPQHF
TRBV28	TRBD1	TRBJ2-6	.	TGTGCCAGCAAAACTGGGACAGAGCTCTGGGCCAACGTCCTGACTTTC	CASKTGTELWANVLTF
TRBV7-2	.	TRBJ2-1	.	TGTGCCAGCAGCGGATACAATGAGCAGTTCTTC	CASSGYNEQFF
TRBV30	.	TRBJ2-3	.	TGTGCCTGGACAGAGGGCGCGGGGAGCACAGATACGCAGTATTTT	CAWTEGAGSTDTQYF
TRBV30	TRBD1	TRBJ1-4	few	TGTGCCGCTTCACAGGGGGCCAATGAAAAACTGTTTTTT	CAASQGANEKLFF
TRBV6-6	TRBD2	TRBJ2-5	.	TGTGCCAGCAGTTTAAGGAGGTCGGGAGGGCTCGAGACCCAGTACTTC	CASSLRRSGGLETQYF
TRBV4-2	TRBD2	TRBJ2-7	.	TGTGCCAGCAGCCAAGATCTAGCCAGCGGGGTCAGCTCCTACGAGCAGTACTTC	CASSQDLASGVSSYEQYF
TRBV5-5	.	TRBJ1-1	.	TGTGCCAGCAGCTTCGTCGAATTTAACACTGAAGCTTTCTTT	CASSFVEFNTEAFF
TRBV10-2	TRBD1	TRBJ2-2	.	TGCGCCAGCAGCGGACAGGGGGCCGGGGAGCTGTTTTTT	CASSGQGAGELFF
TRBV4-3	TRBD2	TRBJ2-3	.	TGCGCCAGCAGCCCTCACCCTGCGGGAGGGCCCTTGGGAGATACGCAGTATTTT	CASSPHPAGGPLGDTQYF
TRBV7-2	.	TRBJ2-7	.	TGTGCCAGCAGCTCGGGCGGGAACTCTTTTGAGCAGTACTTC	CASSSGGNSFEQYF
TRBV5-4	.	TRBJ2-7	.	TGTGCCAGCAGCTTGGCCGGTCACCAGACAGCCTACGAGCAGTACTTC	CASSLAGHQTAYEQYF
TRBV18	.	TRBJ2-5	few	TGTGCCAGCTCACCCCAGGGTAGGGAGACCCAGTACTTC	CASSPQGRETQYF
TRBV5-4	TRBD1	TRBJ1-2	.	TGTGCCAGCAGCTTACCGGGACAGCTGTTGGATGGCTACACCTTC	CASSLPGQLLDGYTF
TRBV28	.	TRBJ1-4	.	TGTGCCAGCAGTTTGCAGGGCGGTGAAAAACTGTTTTTT	CASSLQGGEKLFF
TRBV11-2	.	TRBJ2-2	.	TGTGCCAGCACCGAACAAAACACCGGGGAGCTGTTTTTT	CASTEQNTGELFF